This T cell receptor beta chain was identified in a study of preoperative IRX-2 immunotherapy in early breast cancer. The assay was immunoSEQ multiplex PCR, and TCRdb's table has in-frame clones only and misses some. Of under 40,000 clones listed, around 92% are singletons. The germline CDR1 and CDR2 sequences are SGHNT and YENEEA. Trimming left V 4 bases short and J 1 base short, with 14 bases between. The CDR3 extends over 16 amino acids. The treatment: preoperative locoregional IRX-2 cytokine immunotherapy. This phase Ib study tested locoregional IRX-2 cytokine immunotherapy given before surgery. The chain recombines TRBV11-3 with TRBJ1-3, with D perhaps TRBD1 (5 bases). This clonotype was obtained from a human donor with breast cancer. The specimen comprised tumor tissue, sampled after IRX-2 immunotherapy. CDR3 bases: TGTGCCAGCAGCTCAGTCAGGGTACAATCTGGAAACACCATATATTTT. Translating gives CASSSVRVQSGNTIYF.